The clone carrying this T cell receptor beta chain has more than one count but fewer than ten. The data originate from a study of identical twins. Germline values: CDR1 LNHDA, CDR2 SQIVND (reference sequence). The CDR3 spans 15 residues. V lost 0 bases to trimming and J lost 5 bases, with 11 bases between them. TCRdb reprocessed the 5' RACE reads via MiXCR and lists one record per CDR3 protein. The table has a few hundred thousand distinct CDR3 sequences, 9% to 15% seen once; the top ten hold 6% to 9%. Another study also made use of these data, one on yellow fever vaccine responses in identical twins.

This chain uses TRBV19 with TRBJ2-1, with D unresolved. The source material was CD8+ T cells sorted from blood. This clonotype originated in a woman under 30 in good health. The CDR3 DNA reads TGTGCCAGTAGTATAGAGGGATGGGTAAACAATGAGCAGTTCTTC. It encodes CASSIEGWVNNEQFF.